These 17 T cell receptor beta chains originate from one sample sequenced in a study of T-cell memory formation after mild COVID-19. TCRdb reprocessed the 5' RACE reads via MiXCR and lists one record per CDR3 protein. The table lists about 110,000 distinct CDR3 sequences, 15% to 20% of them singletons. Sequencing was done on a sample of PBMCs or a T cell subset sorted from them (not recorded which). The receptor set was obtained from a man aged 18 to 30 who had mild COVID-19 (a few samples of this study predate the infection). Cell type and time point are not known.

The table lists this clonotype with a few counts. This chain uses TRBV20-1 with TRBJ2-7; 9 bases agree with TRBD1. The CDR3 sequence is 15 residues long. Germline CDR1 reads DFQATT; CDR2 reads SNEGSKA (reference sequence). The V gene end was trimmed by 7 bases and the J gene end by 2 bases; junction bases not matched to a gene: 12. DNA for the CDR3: TGCAGTGTTCGACTTCGGGACAGGGACCCCTACGAGCAGTACTTC. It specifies CSVRLRDRDPYEQYF.

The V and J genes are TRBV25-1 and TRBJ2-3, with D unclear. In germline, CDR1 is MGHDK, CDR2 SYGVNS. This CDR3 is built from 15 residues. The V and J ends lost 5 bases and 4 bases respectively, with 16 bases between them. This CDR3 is CASSNDVGAADTQYF. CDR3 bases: TGTGCCAGCAGTAATGACGTGGGCGCTGCAGATACGCAGTATTTT.

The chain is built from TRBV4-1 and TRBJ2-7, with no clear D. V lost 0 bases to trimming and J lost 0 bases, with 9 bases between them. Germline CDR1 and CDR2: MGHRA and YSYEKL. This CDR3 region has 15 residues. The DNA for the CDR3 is TGCGCCAGCAGCCAAGAGGCCGCGAGCTCCTACGAGCAGTACTTC. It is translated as CASSQEAASSYEQYF.

The DNA for the CDR3 is TGTGCCATCAGTGAGTCGACAGGTCGTCAGCCCCAGCATTTT. Protein product: CAISESTGRQPQHF. V and J are TRBV10-3 and TRBJ1-5; D might be TRBD1 (6 bases). Germline V gene sequence: CDR1 ENHRY, CDR2 SYGVKD. The CDR3 sequence is 14 residues long. V lost 0 bases and J 6 bases, leaving 9 bases between the germline ends.

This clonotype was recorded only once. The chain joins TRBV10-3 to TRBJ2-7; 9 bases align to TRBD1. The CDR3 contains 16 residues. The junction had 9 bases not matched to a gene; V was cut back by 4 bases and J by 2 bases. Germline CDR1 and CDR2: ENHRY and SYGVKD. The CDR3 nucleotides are TGTGCCATCAGTGCTCGTCTTGGGACAGGGCCCTACGAGCAGTACTTC. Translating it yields CAISARLGTGPYEQYF.

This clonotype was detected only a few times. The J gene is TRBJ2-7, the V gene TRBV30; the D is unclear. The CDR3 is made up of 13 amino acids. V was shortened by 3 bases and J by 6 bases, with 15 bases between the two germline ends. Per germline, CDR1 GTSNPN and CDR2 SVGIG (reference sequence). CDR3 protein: CAWRPGPGREQYF. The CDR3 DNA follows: TGTGCCTGGAGACCGGGTCCGGGTCGCGAGCAGTACTTC.

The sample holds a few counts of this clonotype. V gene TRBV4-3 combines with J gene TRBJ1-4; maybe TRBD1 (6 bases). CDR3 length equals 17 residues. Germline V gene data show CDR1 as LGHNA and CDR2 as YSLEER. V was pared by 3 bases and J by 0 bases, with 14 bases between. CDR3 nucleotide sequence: TGCGCCAGCAGCCAGGCAGGGGTTTTAGCAACTAATGAAAAACTGTTTTTT. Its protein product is CASSQAGVLATNEKLFF.

The CDR3 spells CASSYPQGGEGYGYTF. The CDR3 DNA sequence: TGTGCCAGCAGTTACCCCCAAGGAGGGGAAGGCTATGGCTACACCTTC. The chain carries TRBV6-5 and TRBJ1-2, with TRBD1 as a possible D gene (5 bases). Germline lookup yields CDR1 MNHEY and CDR2 SVGAGI. This CDR3 contains 16 residues. V was shortened by 2 bases and J by 4 bases, with 17 bases between the two germline ends.

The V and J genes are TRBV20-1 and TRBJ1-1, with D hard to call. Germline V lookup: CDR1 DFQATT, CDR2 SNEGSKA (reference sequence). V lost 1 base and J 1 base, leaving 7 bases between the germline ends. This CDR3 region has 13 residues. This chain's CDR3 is CSARADGNTEAFF. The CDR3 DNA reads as TGCAGTGCTAGAGCTGACGGGAACACTGAAGCTTTCTTT.

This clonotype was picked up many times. CDR3 amino acids: CASDRGGTDTQYF. The CDR3 coding sequence is TGCGCCAGCGACAGGGGGGGCACAGATACGCAGTATTTT. The chain combines TRBV5-1 with TRBJ2-3; 9 bases align to TRBD1. CDR1 SGHRS and CDR2 YFSETQ come from the germline V gene. CDR3 length: 13 amino acids. The J segment lost 1 base and the V segment lost 7 bases, leaving 1 base of the junction unmatched. Full variable domain (remainder filled in from reference TRBV5-1 and TRBJ2-3): KAGVTQTPRYLIKTRGQQVTLSCSPISGHRSVSWYQQTPGQGLQFLFEYFSETQRNKGNFPGRFSGRQFSNSRSEMNVSTLELGDSALYLCASDRGGTDTQYFGPGTRLTVL.

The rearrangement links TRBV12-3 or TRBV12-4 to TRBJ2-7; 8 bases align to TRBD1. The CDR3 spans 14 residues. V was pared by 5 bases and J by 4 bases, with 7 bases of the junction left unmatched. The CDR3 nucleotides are TGTGCCAGCAGTCCACAGGGGGAATCGTACGAGCAGTACTTC. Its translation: CASSPQGESYEQYF.

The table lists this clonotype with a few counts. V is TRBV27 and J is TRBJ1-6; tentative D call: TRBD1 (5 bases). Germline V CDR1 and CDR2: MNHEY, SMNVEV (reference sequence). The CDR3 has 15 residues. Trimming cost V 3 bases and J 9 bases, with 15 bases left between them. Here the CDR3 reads CASSFLARGGSPLHF. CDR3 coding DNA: TGTGCCAGCAGTTTTCTTGCGAGGGGCGGTTCACCCCTCCACTTT.

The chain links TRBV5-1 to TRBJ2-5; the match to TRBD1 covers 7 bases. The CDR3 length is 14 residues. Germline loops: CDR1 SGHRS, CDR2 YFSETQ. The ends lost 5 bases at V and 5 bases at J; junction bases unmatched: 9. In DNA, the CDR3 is TGCGCCAGCAGTTCCCAGGGGGTAGGTGAGACCCAGTACTTC. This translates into CASSSQGVGETQYF.

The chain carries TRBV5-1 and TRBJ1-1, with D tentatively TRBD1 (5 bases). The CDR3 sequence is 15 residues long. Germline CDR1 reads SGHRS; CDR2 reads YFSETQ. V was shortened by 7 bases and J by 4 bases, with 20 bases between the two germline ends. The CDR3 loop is CASRPRSGQGTEAFF. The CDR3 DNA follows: TGCGCCAGCCGACCGAGGTCGGGGCAAGGCACTGAAGCTTTCTTT.

The CDR3 DNA follows: TGCAGTGCTAGGATAACCGCCGGGCCAGAGCAGTTCTTC. Protein: CSARITAGPEQFF. The genes are TRBV20-1 and TRBJ2-1; no clear D gene. Germline-derived CDR1 and CDR2 are DFQATT and SNEGSKA (reference sequence). CDR3 length: 13 amino acids. Trimming took 3 bases from V and 10 from J, leaving 16 bases between them.

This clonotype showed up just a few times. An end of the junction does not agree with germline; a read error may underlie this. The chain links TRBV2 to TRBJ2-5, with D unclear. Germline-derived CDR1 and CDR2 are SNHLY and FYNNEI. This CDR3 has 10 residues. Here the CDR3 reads CASREETQYF. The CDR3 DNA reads TGTGCCAGCAGGGAAGAGACCCAGTACTTC.

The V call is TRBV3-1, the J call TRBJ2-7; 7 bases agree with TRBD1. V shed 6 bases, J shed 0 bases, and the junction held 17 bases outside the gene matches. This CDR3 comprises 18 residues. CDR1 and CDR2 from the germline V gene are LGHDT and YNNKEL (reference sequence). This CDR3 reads CASSYSLLQGTSSYEQYF. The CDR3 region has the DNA TGTGCCAGCAGTTATTCTCTCCTACAGGGGACCTCCTCCTACGAGCAGTACTTC.